This T cell receptor (beta chain) came from a study of post-analysis software for immune sequencing data. Broader study findings: Controls had lower frequencies than patients of about 5 TRBV segments, which included TRBV5-6, TRBV5-1 and TRBV20-1.

For this clonotype: Its antigen remains unidentified.

The CDR3 is 16 amino acids. Deletions cut 0 bases from V and 3 bases from J, with 13 bases between. Germline assignment: CDR1 LGHDT and CDR2 YNNKEL (reference sequence). Researchers reported that TCR beta cDNA libraries carried unique molecular identifiers. From the PCR reads, TCRdb called clonotypes with MiXCR, one entry per CDR3 protein. Of hundreds of thousands of distinct CDR3 sequences detected, approximately 59% appear once; the ten largest clones hold around 11%. The clonotype originates from a girl aged 2 to 9 with multiple sclerosis. Sequenced material: blood. V is TRBV3-1 and J is TRBJ2-3; D gene uncertain. CDR3 sequence (DNA): TGTGCCAGCAGCCAAGACGCCTATTTCCTGACAGATACGCAGTATTTT. It specifies CASSQDAYFLTDTQYF.